This T cell receptor beta chain appears in the sequencing data of a study of early T cells in non-severe SARS-CoV-2 infection. As for the study in general: It was bulk RNA from unsorted whole blood that was sequenced, and the chains were unpaired.

The V segment lost 7 bases and the J segment 1 base; nucleotides outside the gene matches: 13. This CDR3 contains 17 residues. Broader study findings: The VDJdb matching leaned toward anti-spike CD8 responses and overlooked private and CD4 specificities.

This clonotype appeared many times. Its specificity is not known. Molecules of cDNA were individually given unique molecular identifiers that were attached to them. TCRdb called the 5' RACE reads again in MiXCR, with one record for every CDR3 protein. Of more than 50,000 distinct CDR3 sequences listed, roughly 12% are singletons. V gene TRBV12-3 or TRBV12-4 combines with J gene TRBJ1-1; the match to TRBD1 covers 9 bases. The source of this sequence is an adult who was a healthcare worker with PCR-confirmed SARS-CoV-2 infection or an uninfected control (not recorded which). Sequencing used whole blood, obtained at baseline. CDR3 loop: CASTIARDRGSNTEAFF. CDR3 DNA sequence: TGTGCCAGCACGATAGCCCGCGACAGGGGGTCGAACACTGAAGCTTTCTTT.